What follows is one TCR beta chain and its context. TCRdb's copy holds only in-frame clones and misses some; the assay was immunoSEQ multiplex PCR. The repertoire holds approximately 470,000 clones, with roughly 87% as singletons. V lost 5 bases to trimming and J lost 4 bases, with 16 bases between them. Germline V lookup: CDR1 MNHEY, CDR2 SVGAGI. The CDR3 runs 15 residues. This record comes from a study of blood T cell repertoires in COVID-19. Individuals aged roughly 18 to 95 years were recruited from 20 to 25 US areas. The TCR sequence derives from a woman aged 18-29 years who had recovered from COVID-19. Sequencing was carried out using PBMCs or T cells enriched from blood (not recorded which). The J gene is TRBJ2-3, the V gene TRBV6-5; D remains unclear. The CDR3 spells CASSRPSISADTQYF. The CDR3 bases are TGTGCCAGCAGTCGACCCAGCATCAGCGCAGATACGCAGTATTTT.